These T cell receptor beta chains were read from a single sample in a study of shared clonotypes between healthy human individuals. Assay used: immunoSEQ multiplex PCR; TCRdb lists only in-frame clones, some missing. This table holds 950,000 to 1,200,000 clones, 60% to 80% found once. The specimen was memory CD4+ T cells from PBMCs. The receptors shown here come from a man aged 18 to 30 in good health. Some clones in this sample may be carry-over from other donors' samples. The CDR3 runs from the conserved cysteine through the conserved F or W. Fields, in order: CDR3 DNA, CDR3 protein, D gene, J gene, clone size, V gene. A D gene is named only where the DNA matches it firmly. The listing skips clone size in some rows; elsewhere it reads once, few, many or a size class.

TGTGCCAGCAGTTTATCTCCCGGGACACTCTCTGGAAACACCATATATTTT	CASSLSPGTLSGNTIYF	-	TRBJ1-3	-	TRBV28
TGTGCCAGCAGCCCTAGCGGGCACTCCTACGAGCAGTACTTC	CASSPSGHSYEQYF	TRBD2	TRBJ2-7	-	TRBV7-2
TGTGCCAGCAGCCCCAGACAGGGGGCGGGCTATGGCTACACCTTC	CASSPRQGAGYGYTF	TRBD1	TRBJ1-2	-	TRBV7-9
TGTGCCAGCAGCCTCGGGAGGAACACTGAAGCTTTCTTT	CASSLGRNTEAFF	-	TRBJ1-1	-	TRBV7-6
TGTGCCAGCAGCTTAGCCCGGACAGGGGGCAAAAACATTCAGTACTTC	CASSLARTGGKNIQYF	TRBD1	TRBJ2-4	-	TRBV7-9
TGTGCCAGCAGCACGGGACACCTCTCGGCCCAGTACTTC	CASSTGHLSAQYF	-	TRBJ2-5	few	TRBV7-9
TGTGCCTTGACGGTGCGAACGGGTGAAAAACTGTTTTTT	CALTVRTGEKLFF	-	TRBJ1-4	-	TRBV30
TGTGCCACCAGCAGAGCCCCTAATGAAAAACTGTTTTTT	CATSRAPNEKLFF	-	TRBJ1-4	once	TRBV15
TGTGCCAGCCTAAGGGAGAGGACAGTTGGCAATCAGCCCCAGCATTTT	CASLRERTVGNQPQHF	-	TRBJ1-5	-	TRBV2
TGTGCCAGCACGGATAGCTCCTACGAGCAGTACTTC	CASTDSSYEQYF	-	TRBJ2-7	-	TRBV28
TGTGCCAGCTCCGTGACAGGGGACGGTCTCACCGGGGAGCTGTTTTTT	CASSVTGDGLTGELFF	TRBD1	TRBJ2-2	-	TRBV2
TGTGCCAGCAGCCCACGTAGCGGGAAGGGGAATGAGCAGTTCTTC	CASSPRSGKGNEQFF	TRBD2	TRBJ2-1	-	TRBV25-1
TGTGCCAGCTCACCACACGGGGGCCTGAATGAAAAACTGTTTTTT	CASSPHGGLNEKLFF	-	TRBJ1-4	-	TRBV18
TGTGCCAGCAGCCAACTACCAACTAATGAAAAACTGTTTTTT	CASSQLPTNEKLFF	-	TRBJ1-4	-	TRBV13
TGTGCCAGTAGTACCCCTCCCTGGACAGGGTACAATGAGCAGTTCTTC	CASSTPPWTGYNEQFF	TRBD1	TRBJ2-1	-	TRBV19
TGTGCCAGCAGCTCCCTGACAGGAATCGGTATCTACGAGCAGTACTTC	CASSSLTGIGIYEQYF	-	TRBJ2-7	once	TRBV11-2
TGTGCCACCAAAGGGCAGGTATATAGCAATCAGCCCCAGCATTTT	CATKGQVYSNQPQHF	-	TRBJ1-5	-	TRBV19
TGTGCCGGCTCAAGCGGGTCACAGGGAAACTATGGCTACACCTTC	CAGSSGSQGNYGYTF	-	TRBJ1-2	-	TRBV5-4
TGCGCCAGCAGCTTGGGAGACTCTGGACAGTATGAGCAGTTCTTC	CASSLGDSGQYEQFF	-	TRBJ2-1	-	TRBV5-1
TGCGCCAGCAGCACTAGCGGGAAAACGGGTACGCAGTATTTT	CASSTSGKTGTQYF	TRBD2	TRBJ2-3	few	TRBV5-1
TGTGCCAGCACCCCCCGGGGCAGGGGATACAACACTGAAGCTTTCTTT	CASTPRGRGYNTEAFF	-	TRBJ1-1	-	TRBV5-4
TGTGCCAGTAGTATATCATCAGGGGGTTCCTACGAGCAGTACTTC	CASSISSGGSYEQYF	TRBD1	TRBJ2-7	few	TRBV19
TGTGCCAGCAGTGAAGCGCGTAGGGGACTAGCCTTCTACGAGCAGTACTTC	CASSEARRGLAFYEQYF	TRBD2	TRBJ2-7	few	TRBV6-1
TGTGCCAGCAGTTCCATCCTGGGAGGCGGCACAGATACGCAGTATTTT	CASSSILGGGTDTQYF	-	TRBJ2-3	few	TRBV28